The sequence of this T cell receptor (beta chain) was determined in a study of technical replicates of blood from a handful of donors (dated by TCRdb to 2015 to 2018). Note on this clone: Its specific antigen is unknown. No base qualities exist here, and no much larger clone lies one base off it.

Between the V and J ends, shortened by 2 bases and 4 bases respectively, the junction contains 15 bases. Per the germline V gene, MNHEY is the CDR1 and SVGAGI is the CDR2. Spanning cysteine to phenylalanine, the CDR3 consists of 15 amino acids. Only the CDR3 part of the read is kept: 45 bases, read in frame from the first base. The method was the immunoSEQ multiplex PCR assay. As stored in TCRdb, this immuneACCESS dataset retains in-frame rearrangements with V and J assigned. A fraction of the clones does not appear; measured against another copy, unresolved V genes explain less than half of the discrepancy, and the remainder lacks a known reason. This sample holds about 53,000 clones; around 83% were observed only once. The top ten clonotypes cover 5.6% of the sample.

Material: PBMCs. This chain joins TRBV6-5 to TRBJ2-7, and perhaps TRBD2 as D gene, on 6 matching bases. This clonotype was sampled from a human donor in good health. Some clones in this sample may be carry-over from other donors' samples. The DNA reads as follows: TGTGCCAGCAGTTACGTCGGTGCGGGAAATTACGAGCAGTACTTC. The translation is CASSYVGAGNYEQYF.